These 19 T cell receptor beta chains share one sample of origin, sequenced in a study of blood T cell repertoires in COVID-19. Using immunoSEQ multiplex PCR, the repertoire was profiled, and TCRdb retains in-frame clones only, with some absent. The table lists 250,000 to 300,000 clones, under 90% of them singletons. Sequencing used peripheral blood. The receptors originated from a man aged 50-59 years with acute or convalescent COVID-19.

V and J are TRBV3-1 (or the pseudogene TRBV3-2) and TRBJ1-3; possibly TRBD1 for D (5 bases). From germline, CDR1 is LGHDT and CDR2 YNNKEL (reference sequence). The CDR3 consists of 15 residues. Between the trimmed V and J ends, which lost 4 bases and 0 bases, there was a span of 10 bases. The chain's CDR3 is CASSRGTVSGNTIYF. CDR3 coding DNA: TGTGCCAGCAGCCGCGGGACGGTCTCTGGAAACACCATATATTTT.

The chain links TRBV10-3 to TRBJ2-2; TRBD2 matches 13 bases. The CDR3 has 18 amino acids. CDR1 ENHRY and CDR2 SYGVKD come from the germline V gene. Germline trimming cut 2 bases from V and 0 bases from J; bases unmatched to any gene: 3. CDR3 coding DNA: TGTGCCATCAGTGAGCGACTAGCGGGGGGCTCGAACACCGGGGAGCTGTTTTTT. Its protein product is CAISERLAGGSNTGELFF.

The count of this clone is one. The chain's CDR3 is CASRGTGVVETQYF. CDR3 coding DNA: TGTGCCAGTAGGGGGACAGGGGTTGTGGAGACCCAGTACTTC. This sequence joins TRBV19 and TRBJ2-5; TRBD1 aligns across 10 bases. Trimming cost V 6 bases and J 5 bases; bases outside gene matches: 6. This CDR3 comprises 14 residues. The germline V gene has CDR1 LNHDA and CDR2 SQIVND (reference sequence).

The V gene is TRBV2, the J gene TRBJ1-1, with D possibly TRBD1 on 6 matching bases. Trimming took off 5 bases at V and 3 bases at J, with 10 bases between the two ends. The CDR3 is 13 residues long. The V gene's germline CDR1 is SNHLY and CDR2 FYNNEI. The CDR3 sequence: CASSSSGDTEAFF. The CDR3 DNA reads TGTGCCAGCAGTTCATCAGGGGACACTGAAGCTTTCTTT.

The gene calls are TRBV7-2 and TRBJ2-7, with 10 bases identical to TRBD1. Germline-derived CDR1 and CDR2 are SGHTA and FQGNSA. V lost 5 bases and J lost 6; bases outside the gene matches: 4. The CDR3 sequence is 13 residues long. CDR3 amino acids: CASSPGTGVEQYF. CDR3 nucleotide sequence: TGTGCCAGCAGCCCCGGGACAGGGGTCGAGCAGTACTTC. The variable domain in full, with the rest retrieved from reference TRBV7-2 and TRBJ2-7, is GAGVSQSPSNKVTEKGKDVELRCDPISGHTALYWYRQSLGQGLEFLIYFQGNSAPDKSGLPSDRFSAERTGGSVSTLTIQRTQQEDSAVYLCASSPGTGVEQYFGPGTRLTVT.

With regard to this clone: One end of the junction does not line up with germline, which may come from a read error. The chain is built from TRBV7-8 and TRBJ1-4; D possibly corresponds to TRBD1 (5 bases). The CDR3 is 14 amino acids. CDR1 is SGHVS, CDR2 FQNEAQ, per germline. CDR3 DNA: TGTGCCAGCCGCTTTTGGGGGACTGGTGAAAAACTGTTTTTT. Protein product: CASRFWGTGEKLFF.

The rearrangement joins TRBV2 to TRBJ1-1; possibly TRBD1 for D (6 bases). The germline CDR1 and CDR2 sequences are SNHLY and FYNNEI. This CDR3 spans 15 amino acids. The ends were cut back, 6 bases at V and 3 bases at J, with 17 bases in the middle. DNA for the CDR3: TGTGCCAGCAGAGGGATAGGGGGAGGGGACACTGAAGCTTTCTTT. Protein sequence: CASRGIGGGDTEAFF.

J is TRBJ1-4 and V is TRBV7-8, with TRBD1 matching over 9 bases. There are 15 residues in the CDR3. Trimming took 4 bases from V and 6 from J; bases not matched to a gene: 6. Germline CDR1 reads SGHVS; CDR2 reads FQNEAQ. Written as DNA, the CDR3 is TGTGCCAGCAGCTCCCGGGACAGGGCGGATGAAAAACTGTTTTTT. Translating it yields CASSSRDRADEKLFF.

CDR3 in DNA: TGTGCCAGCACCATAGACAGCATTAATTCACCCCTCCACTTT. Encoded protein: CASTIDSINSPLHF. The chain recombines TRBV6-5 with TRBJ1-6; tentatively, D is TRBD1 (5 bases). The CDR3 has 14 amino acids. Deletions cut 7 bases from V and 6 bases from J, with 13 bases between. CDR1 is MNHEY and CDR2 is SVGAGI in the germline V gene.

The chain links TRBV10-3 to TRBJ1-1; 7 bases align to TRBD1. The CDR3 is 14 residues long. Per the germline V gene, CDR1 is ENHRY and CDR2 is SYGVKD. V shed 2 bases and J 4 bases; nucleotides not matched to a gene: 4. DNA for the CDR3: TGTGCCATCAGTGAGGTCAGGGGGATCACTGAAGCTTTCTTT. Amino acid sequence: CAISEVRGITEAFF.

This sequence joins TRBV5-8 and TRBJ2-5; perhaps TRBD1 as D (5 bases). V was clipped by 0 bases and J by 2 bases, with 11 bases between them. The CDR3 is 15 amino acids. Germline V gives CDR1 SGHTS, CDR2 YDEGEE. The CDR3 region has the DNA TGTGCCAGCAGCTTGGTGACAGCTAAGCAAGAGACCCAGTACTTC. Protein sequence: CASSLVTAKQETQYF.

The rearrangement uses TRBV4-1 and TRBJ1-2; 7 bases match TRBD1. Germline CDR1 and CDR2: MGHRA and YSYEKL. The CDR3 runs 16 residues. V gave up 1 base and J gave up 6 bases; unmatched junction bases: 11. This CDR3 reads CASSQAGTTGDNGYTF. CDR3 bases: TGCGCCAGCAGCCAAGCCGGGACCACAGGGGATAATGGCTACACCTTC.

This chain joins TRBV9 and TRBJ1-1; no definite D call. The germline V and J ends were trimmed by 4 bases and 5 bases, with 15 bases remaining between them. Germline CDR1 reads SGDLS; CDR2 reads YYNGEE. The CDR3 runs 14 residues. CDR3 sequence (DNA): TGTGCCAGCAGCCCCCAGCCGGGGATGACTGAAGCTTTCTTT. It codes for CASSPQPGMTEAFF.

This rearrangement joins TRBV3-1 (or the pseudogene TRBV3-2) to TRBJ1-2; 7 bases fit TRBD1. CDR1 is LGHDT and CDR2 is YNNKEL in the germline V gene (reference sequence). The CDR3 runs 14 residues. Trimming at V came to 4 bases and at J to 3 bases, leaving 5 bases not matched to a gene. The chain's CDR3 is CASSRPGQDYGYTF. The CDR3 DNA sequence: TGTGCCAGCAGCCGCCCCGGACAGGACTATGGCTACACCTTC.

This clone showed up just a few times. The chain uses TRBV19 and TRBJ2-5; 8 bases are a match to TRBD1. V gave up 7 bases and J gave up 4 bases; unmatched junction bases: 5. CDR3 size: 13 residues. The germline CDR1 and CDR2 sequences are LNHDA and SQIVND (reference sequence). This CDR3 reads CASKAGGGETQYF. The CDR3 region has the DNA TGTGCCAGTAAGGCAGGGGGCGGAGAGACCCAGTACTTC.

The chain carries TRBV6-2 or TRBV6-3 and TRBJ2-1; 7 bases map to TRBD1. The CDR3 is 17 amino acids. V lost 2 bases and J lost 5; bases outside the gene matches: 12. From germline, CDR1 is MNHEY and CDR2 SVGEGT. The CDR3 DNA reads TGTGCCAGCAGTTACCGGGACAGCCGAAGAAAGAACAATGAGCAGTTCTTC. It encodes CASSYRDSRRKNNEQFF.

Points on this clone: This sample also contains other DNA sequences that code for the same CDR3. The genes are TRBV29-1 and TRBJ1-3; D gene unclear. Between the trimmed V and J ends, which lost 3 bases and 3 bases, there was a span of 3 bases. CDR3 length equals 11 residues. Germline V gene data show CDR1 as SQVTM and CDR2 as ANQGSEA. CDR3 residues: CSVDSGNTIYF. In nucleotides, the CDR3 is TGCAGCGTTGATAGTGGAAACACCATATATTTT.

The chain joins TRBV2 to TRBJ1-2; D not resolved. The germline V gene has CDR1 SNHLY and CDR2 FYNNEI. The CDR3 spans 13 residues. The V end was cut by 8 bases, the J end by 8 bases, with 18 bases between. The CDR3 loop reads CASGEGRRGGYTF. The CDR3 coding sequence is TGTGCCAGCGGGGAGGGCAGGCGAGGAGGCTACACCTTC.

The J gene is TRBJ1-2, the V gene TRBV28; D gene uncertain. This CDR3 has 14 amino acids. The V and J ends lost 5 bases and 3 bases respectively, with 13 bases between them. The germline V gene has CDR1 MDHEN and CDR2 SYDVKM. The CDR3 region is CASSTYTSHYGYTF. The CDR3 DNA is TGTGCCAGCAGTACATACACCTCCCACTATGGCTACACCTTC.